The TCR beta chain described here comes from a study of OX40 agonist ivuxolimab in advanced cancers. The method was immunoSEQ multiplex PCR; TCRdb's version includes in-frame clones alone and lacks a portion of them. The sample consists of 69,000 or so clones, more than 75% of them appearing once. There are 15 residues in the CDR3. Germline CDR1 reads MDHEN; CDR2 reads SYDVKM. The V end was cut by 6 bases, the J end by 4 bases, with 18 bases between. The sample was CD4+ or CD8+ T cells sorted from blood, taken in a trial of the OX40 agonist ivuxolimab. This receptor was obtained from an adult with an advanced solid tumor such as melanoma, head and neck, liver or kidney cancer. The rearrangement uses TRBV28 and TRBJ1-1; D might be TRBD1 (6 bases). CDR3 in amino acids: CASRALRGAGTEAFF. The CDR3, as DNA: TGTGCCAGCAGGGCGCTTCGGGGGGCAGGCACTGAAGCTTTCTTT.